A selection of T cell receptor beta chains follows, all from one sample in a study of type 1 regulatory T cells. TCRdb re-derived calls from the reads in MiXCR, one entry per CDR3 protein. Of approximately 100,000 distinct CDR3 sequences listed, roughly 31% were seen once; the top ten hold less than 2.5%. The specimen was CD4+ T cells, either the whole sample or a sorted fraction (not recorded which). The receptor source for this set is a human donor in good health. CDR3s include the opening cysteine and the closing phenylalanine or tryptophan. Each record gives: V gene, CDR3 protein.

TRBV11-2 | CASTIRSGSRTGELFF
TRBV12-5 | CASGLFPRTGELFF
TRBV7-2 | CASSLGTSGTEQFF
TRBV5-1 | CASSSDRGTDTQYF
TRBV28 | CASQGGRDATGELFF
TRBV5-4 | CASSAQGASGNQPQHF
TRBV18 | CASSMDLTSPDTQYF
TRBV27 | CATQPSGQLIYGYTF
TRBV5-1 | CASSPQGRASETQYF
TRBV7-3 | CASSGGMNTEAFF
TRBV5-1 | CASSEERTAKNIQYF
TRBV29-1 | CSVEFGTGRYF
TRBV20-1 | CSARKLGTGGNTEAFF
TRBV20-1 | CSAPRDKNTEAFF
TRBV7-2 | CASSLNPGTSGETQYF
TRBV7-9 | CASSRLAGELFF
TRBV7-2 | CASSWYPRVRELFF
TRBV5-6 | CASSLEGLAGPYTGELFF
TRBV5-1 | CASSGGLAGADTQYF
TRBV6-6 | CASSYSAGETQYF
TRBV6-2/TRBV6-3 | CASNTGRAARSYNEQFF
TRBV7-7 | CASSNGGTGELFF
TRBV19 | CASSIDRDRGSYGYTF
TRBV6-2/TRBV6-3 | CASTSYARGAVGEQYF
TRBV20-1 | CSAIKAGSTDAQYF
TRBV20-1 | CSARGGGGSLRGETQYF
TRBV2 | CASSRDRGYGNTIYF
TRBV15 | CATSRGQAQETQYF